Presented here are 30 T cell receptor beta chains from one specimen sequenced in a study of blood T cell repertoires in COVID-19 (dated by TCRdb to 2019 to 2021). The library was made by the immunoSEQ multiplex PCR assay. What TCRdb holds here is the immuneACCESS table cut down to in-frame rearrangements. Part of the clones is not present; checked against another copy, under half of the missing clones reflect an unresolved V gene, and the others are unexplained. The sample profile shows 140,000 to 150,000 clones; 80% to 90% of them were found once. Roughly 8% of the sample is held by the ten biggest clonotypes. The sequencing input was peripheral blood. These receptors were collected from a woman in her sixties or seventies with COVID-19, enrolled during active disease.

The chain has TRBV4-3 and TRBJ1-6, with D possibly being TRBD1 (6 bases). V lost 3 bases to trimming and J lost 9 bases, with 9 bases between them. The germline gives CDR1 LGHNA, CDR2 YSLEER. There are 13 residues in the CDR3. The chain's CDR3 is CASSQRRGSPLHF. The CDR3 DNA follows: TGCGCCAGCAGCCAGCGCAGGGGTTCACCCCTCCACTTT.

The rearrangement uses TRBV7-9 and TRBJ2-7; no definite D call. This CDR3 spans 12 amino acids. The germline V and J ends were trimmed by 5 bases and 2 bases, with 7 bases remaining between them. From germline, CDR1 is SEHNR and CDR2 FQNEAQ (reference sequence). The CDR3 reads CASSPSPYEQYF. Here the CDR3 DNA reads TGTGCCAGCAGCCCGAGCCCCTACGAGCAGTACTTC.

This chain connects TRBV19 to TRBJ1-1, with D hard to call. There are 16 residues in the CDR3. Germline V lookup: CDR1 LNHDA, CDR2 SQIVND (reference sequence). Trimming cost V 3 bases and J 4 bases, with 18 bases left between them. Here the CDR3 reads CASSISDVTGGTEAFF. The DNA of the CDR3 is TGTGCCAGTAGTATTTCGGACGTCACCGGAGGCACTGAAGCTTTCTTT.

The CDR3 coding sequence is TGTGCCAGCAGGAAATACAGGGGGCAAACTGAAGCTTTCTTT. The encoded protein is CASRKYRGQTEAFF. The V gene is TRBV14, the J gene TRBJ1-1; TRBD1 agrees at 9 bases. The germline V gene encodes CDR1 SGHDN and CDR2 FVKESK. The V gene end was trimmed by 6 bases and the J gene end by 5 bases; junction bases not matched to a gene: 7. This CDR3 is 14 amino acids long.

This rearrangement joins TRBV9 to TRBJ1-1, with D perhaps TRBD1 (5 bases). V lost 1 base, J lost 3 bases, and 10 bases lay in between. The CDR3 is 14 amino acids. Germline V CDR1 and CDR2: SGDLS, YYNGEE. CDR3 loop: CASSVSRVDTEAFF. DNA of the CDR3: TGTGCCAGCAGCGTATCCAGGGTAGACACTGAAGCTTTCTTT.

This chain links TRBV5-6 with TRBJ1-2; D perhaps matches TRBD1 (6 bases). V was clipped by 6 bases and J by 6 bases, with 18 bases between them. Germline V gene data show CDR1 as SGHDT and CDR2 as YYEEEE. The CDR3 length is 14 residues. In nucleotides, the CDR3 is TGTGCCAGCATCACACAGGGCGTTGAGAATGGCTACACCTTC. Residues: CASITQGVENGYTF.

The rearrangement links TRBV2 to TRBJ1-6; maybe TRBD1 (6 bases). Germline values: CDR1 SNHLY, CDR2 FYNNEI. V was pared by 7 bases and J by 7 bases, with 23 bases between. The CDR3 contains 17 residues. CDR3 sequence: CASTLWAGVAGNSPLHF. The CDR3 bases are TGTGCCAGCACTCTTTGGGCAGGGGTAGCGGGAAATTCACCCCTCCACTTT. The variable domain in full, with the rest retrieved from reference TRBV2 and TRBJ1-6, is EPEVTQTPSHQVTQMGQEVILRCVPISNHLYFYWYRQILGQKVEFLVSFYNNEISEKSEIFDDQFSVERPDGSNFTLKIRSTKLEDSAMYFCASTLWAGVAGNSPLHFGNGTRLTVT.

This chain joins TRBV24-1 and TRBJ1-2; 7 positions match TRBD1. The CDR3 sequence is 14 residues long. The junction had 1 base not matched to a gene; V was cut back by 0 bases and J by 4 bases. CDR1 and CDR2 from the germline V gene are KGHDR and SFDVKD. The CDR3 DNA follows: TGTGCCACCAGTGATTTGACAGGGGTCTATGGCTACACCTTC. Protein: CATSDLTGVYGYTF.

The CDR3 here is CASSPRTSGASDTQYF. Here the CDR3 DNA reads TGTGCCAGCTCACCCCGGACTAGCGGGGCCTCAGATACGCAGTATTTT. The J gene is TRBJ2-3, the V gene TRBV18, with TRBD2 matching 12 bases. From germline, CDR1 is KGHSH and CDR2 LQKENI. V trimming: 3 bases; J trimming: 4 bases; junction bases outside the gene matches: 5. The CDR3 is made up of 16 amino acids.

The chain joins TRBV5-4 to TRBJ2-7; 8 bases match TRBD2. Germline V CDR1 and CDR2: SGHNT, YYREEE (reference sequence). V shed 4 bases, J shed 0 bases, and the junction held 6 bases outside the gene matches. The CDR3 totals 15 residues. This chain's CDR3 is CASSGGAGDSYEQYF. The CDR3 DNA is TGTGCCAGCAGCGGTGGAGCGGGGGACTCCTACGAGCAGTACTTC.

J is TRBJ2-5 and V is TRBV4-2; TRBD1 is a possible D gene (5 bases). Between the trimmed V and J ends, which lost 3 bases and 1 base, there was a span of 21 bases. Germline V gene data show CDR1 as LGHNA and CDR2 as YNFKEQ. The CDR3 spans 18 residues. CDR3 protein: CASSQGSAQGSPQETQYF. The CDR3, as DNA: TGTGCCAGCAGCCAGGGCTCGGCGCAGGGCTCCCCCCAAGAGACCCAGTACTTC.

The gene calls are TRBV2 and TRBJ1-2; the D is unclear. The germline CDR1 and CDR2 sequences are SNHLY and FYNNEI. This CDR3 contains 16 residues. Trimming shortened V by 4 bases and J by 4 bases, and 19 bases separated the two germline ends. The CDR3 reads CASSAPRGPLFYGYTF. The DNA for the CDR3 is TGTGCCAGCAGTGCCCCTCGAGGCCCGCTCTTCTATGGCTACACCTTC.

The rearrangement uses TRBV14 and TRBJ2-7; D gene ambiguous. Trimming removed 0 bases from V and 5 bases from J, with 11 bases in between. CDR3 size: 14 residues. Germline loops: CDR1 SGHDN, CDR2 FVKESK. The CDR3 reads CASSQDQDSHEQYF. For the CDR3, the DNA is TGTGCCAGCAGCCAAGACCAGGATTCCCACGAGCAGTACTTC.

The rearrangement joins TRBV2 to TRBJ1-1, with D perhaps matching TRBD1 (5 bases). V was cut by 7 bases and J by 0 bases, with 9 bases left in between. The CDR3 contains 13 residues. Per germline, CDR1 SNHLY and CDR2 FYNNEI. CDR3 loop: CASKADMNTEAFF. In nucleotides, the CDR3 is TGTGCCAGCAAGGCGGACATGAACACTGAAGCTTTCTTT.

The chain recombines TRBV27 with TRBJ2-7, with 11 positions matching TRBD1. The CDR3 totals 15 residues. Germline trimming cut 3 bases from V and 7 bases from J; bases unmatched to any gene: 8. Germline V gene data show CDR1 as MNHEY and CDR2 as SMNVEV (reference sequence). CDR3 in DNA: TGTGCCAGCAGTTTGATAGGACAGGGGGCGCGGGAGCAGTACTTC. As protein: CASSLIGQGAREQYF.

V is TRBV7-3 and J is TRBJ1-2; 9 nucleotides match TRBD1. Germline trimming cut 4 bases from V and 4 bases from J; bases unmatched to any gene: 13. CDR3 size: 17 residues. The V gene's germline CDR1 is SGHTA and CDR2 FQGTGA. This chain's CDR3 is CASSSQGQGMVSYGYTF. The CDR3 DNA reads TGTGCCAGCAGCTCCCAGGGACAGGGAATGGTGAGCTATGGCTACACCTTC. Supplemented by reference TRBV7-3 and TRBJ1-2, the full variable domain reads GAGVSQTPSNKVTEKGKYVELRCDPISGHTALYWYRQSLGQGPEFLIYFQGTGAADDSGLPNDRFFAVRPEGSVSTLKIQRTERGDSAVYLCASSSQGQGMVSYGYTFGSGTRLTVV.

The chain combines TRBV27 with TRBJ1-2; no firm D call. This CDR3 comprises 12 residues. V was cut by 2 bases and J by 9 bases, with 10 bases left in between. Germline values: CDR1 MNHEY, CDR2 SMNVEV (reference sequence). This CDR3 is CASSLRGIRYTF. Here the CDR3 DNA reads TGTGCCAGCAGTTTACGGGGTATACGCTACACCTTC.

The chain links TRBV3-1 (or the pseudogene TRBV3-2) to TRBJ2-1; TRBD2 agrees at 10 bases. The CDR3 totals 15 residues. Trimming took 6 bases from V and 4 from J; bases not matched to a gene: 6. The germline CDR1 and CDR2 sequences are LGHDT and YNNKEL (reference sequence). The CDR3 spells CASSPLAGEYNEQFF. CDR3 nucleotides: TGTGCCAGCAGTCCCCTAGCGGGGGAATACAATGAGCAGTTCTTC.

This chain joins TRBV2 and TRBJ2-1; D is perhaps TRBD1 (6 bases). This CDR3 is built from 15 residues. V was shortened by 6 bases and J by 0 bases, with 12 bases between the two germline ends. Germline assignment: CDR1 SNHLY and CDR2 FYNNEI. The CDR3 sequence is CASRVDRPSYNEQFF. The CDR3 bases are TGTGCCAGCAGAGTTGACAGGCCCTCCTACAATGAGCAGTTCTTC.

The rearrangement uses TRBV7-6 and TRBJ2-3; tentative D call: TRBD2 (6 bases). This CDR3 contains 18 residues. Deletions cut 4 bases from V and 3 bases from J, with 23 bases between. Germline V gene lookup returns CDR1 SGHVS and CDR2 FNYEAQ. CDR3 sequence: CASSSPPRGEYGTDTQYF. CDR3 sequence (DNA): TGTGCCAGCAGCTCCCCCCCCCGCGGGGAGTATGGAACAGATACGCAGTATTTT.

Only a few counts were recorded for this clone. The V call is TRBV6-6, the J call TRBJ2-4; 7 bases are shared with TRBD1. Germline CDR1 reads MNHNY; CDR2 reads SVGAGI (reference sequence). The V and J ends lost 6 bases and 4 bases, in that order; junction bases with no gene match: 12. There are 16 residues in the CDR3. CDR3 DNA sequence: TGTGCCAGCAGATGGACCGACAGGGTAGATAAAAACATTCAGTACTTC. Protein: CASRWTDRVDKNIQYF.

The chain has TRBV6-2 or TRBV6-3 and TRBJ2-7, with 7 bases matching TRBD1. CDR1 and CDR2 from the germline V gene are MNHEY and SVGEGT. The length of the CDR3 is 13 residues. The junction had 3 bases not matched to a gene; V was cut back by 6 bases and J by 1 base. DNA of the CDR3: TGTGCCAGCAGCCTGACAGGGTCCTACGAGCAGTACTTC. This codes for CASSLTGSYEQYF.

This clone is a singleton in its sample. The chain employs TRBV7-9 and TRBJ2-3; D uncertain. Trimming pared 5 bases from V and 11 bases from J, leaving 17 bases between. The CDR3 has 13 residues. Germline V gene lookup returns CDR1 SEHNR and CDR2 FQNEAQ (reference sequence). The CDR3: CASSGRGHSMQYF. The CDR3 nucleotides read TGTGCCAGCAGCGGCCGTGGTCACAGTATGCAGTATTTT.

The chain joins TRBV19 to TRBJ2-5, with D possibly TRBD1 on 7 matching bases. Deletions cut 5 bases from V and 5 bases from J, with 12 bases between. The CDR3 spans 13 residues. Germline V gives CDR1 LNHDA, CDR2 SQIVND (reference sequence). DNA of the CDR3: TGTGCCAGTAGTTCACAGGGGAGGGAGACCCAGTACTTC. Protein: CASSSQGRETQYF.

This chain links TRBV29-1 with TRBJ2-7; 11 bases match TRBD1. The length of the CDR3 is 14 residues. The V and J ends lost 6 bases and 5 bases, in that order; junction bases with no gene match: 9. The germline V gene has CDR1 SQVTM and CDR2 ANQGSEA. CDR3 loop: CSVTLGDRGDEQYF. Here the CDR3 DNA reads TGCAGCGTCACCCTAGGGGACAGGGGGGACGAGCAGTACTTC.

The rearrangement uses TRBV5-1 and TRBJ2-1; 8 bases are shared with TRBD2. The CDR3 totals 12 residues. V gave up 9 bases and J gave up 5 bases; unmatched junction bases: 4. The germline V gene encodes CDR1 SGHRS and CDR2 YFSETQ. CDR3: CATRLANNEQFF. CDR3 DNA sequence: TGCGCCACCCGACTAGCGAACAATGAGCAGTTCTTC.

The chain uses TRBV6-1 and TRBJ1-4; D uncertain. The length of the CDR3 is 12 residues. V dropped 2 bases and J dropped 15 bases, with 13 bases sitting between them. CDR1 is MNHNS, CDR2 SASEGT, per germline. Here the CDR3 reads CASSEPTQRVFF. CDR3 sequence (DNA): TGTGCCAGCAGTGAACCGACCCAGCGGGTGTTTTTT.

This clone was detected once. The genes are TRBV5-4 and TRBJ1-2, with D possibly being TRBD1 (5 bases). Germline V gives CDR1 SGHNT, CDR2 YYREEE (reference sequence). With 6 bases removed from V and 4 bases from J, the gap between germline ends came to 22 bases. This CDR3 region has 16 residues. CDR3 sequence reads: CASNSYLGDSLYGYTF. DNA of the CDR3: TGTGCCAGCAACTCCTATCTAGGAGACAGCCTCTATGGCTACACCTTC.

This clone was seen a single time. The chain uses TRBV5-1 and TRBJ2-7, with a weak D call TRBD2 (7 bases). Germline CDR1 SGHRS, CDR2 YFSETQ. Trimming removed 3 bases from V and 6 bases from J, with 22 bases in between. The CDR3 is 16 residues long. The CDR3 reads CASSSLPGGGGIEQYF. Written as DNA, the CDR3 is TGCGCCAGCAGCTCTCTCCCGGGGGGCGGCGGGATCGAGCAGTACTTC.

This chain's CDR3 is CASSPPGGNSQPQHF. The CDR3 bases are TGTGCCAGCTCACCACCGGGGGGAAACAGTCAGCCCCAGCATTTT. The chain links TRBV18 to TRBJ1-5; possible D gene TRBD1, 5 bases. CDR1 is KGHSH, CDR2 LQKENI, per germline. Between the trimmed V and J ends, which lost 0 bases and 6 bases, there was a span of 12 bases. This CDR3 contains 15 residues.